A single sample gave rise to the 17 T cell receptor beta chains below, sequenced in a study of cytomegalovirus exposure and HLA in healthy donors. 13 Jbeta primers and 60 Vbeta primers were used for the PCR. Produced via immunoSEQ multiplex PCR; TCRdb's table is partial and in-frame only. The table lists under 200,000 clones, 75% of them singletons, with over 4.5% in the top ten. Material for sequencing was PBMCs. The receptors here all came from a male donor in good health and CMV-seronegative.

In its sample, this clone was seen once. The genes are TRBV6-5 and TRBJ1-4; TRBD1 matches 7 bases. CDR3 length: 15 amino acids. V shed 4 bases, J shed 3 bases, and the junction held 5 bases outside the gene matches. CDR1 is MNHEY, CDR2 SVGAGI, per germline. The CDR3 coding sequence is TGTGCCAGCAGTTTACAGGGGTCGGCTAATGAAAAACTGTTTTTT. It translates to CASSLQGSANEKLFF.

V is TRBV30 and J is TRBJ2-2; tentatively, D is TRBD1 (6 bases). The V end was cut by 8 bases, the J end by 4 bases, with 23 bases between. Germline loops: CDR1 GTSNPN, CDR2 SVGIG (reference sequence). The CDR3 spans 16 residues. CDR3 in DNA: TGTGCCGGATGGACGGTCCCGGGACAAAGCACCGGGGAGCTGTTTTTT. The encoded protein is CAGWTVPGQSTGELFF.

The chain combines TRBV28 with TRBJ2-7; TRBD2 matches at 7 bases. The trim removed 1 base at V and 0 bases at J, leaving 3 bases unmatched. CDR3 length equals 15 residues. CDR1 is MDHEN and CDR2 is SYDVKM in the germline V gene. CDR3 in amino acids: CASSLLGEGSYEQYF. DNA of the CDR3: TGTGCCAGCAGTTTATTGGGGGAGGGCTCCTACGAGCAGTACTTC.

The chain is built from TRBV10-3 and TRBJ2-2; perhaps TRBD2 as D (6 bases). This CDR3 region has 14 residues. Germline loops: CDR1 ENHRY, CDR2 SYGVKD. V was cut by 10 bases and J by 4 bases, with 16 bases left in between. The CDR3 loop reads CANQGEAGTGELFF. CDR3 sequence (DNA): TGTGCCAACCAAGGGGAGGCGGGCACCGGGGAGCTGTTTTTT.

This clone was found once. V is TRBV10-3 and J is TRBJ2-5, with D possibly matching TRBD1 (5 bases). CDR3 length: 13 amino acids. The germline CDR1 and CDR2 sequences are ENHRY and SYGVKD. V was trimmed by 3 bases and J by 3 bases, leaving 8 bases between them. The DNA for the CDR3 is TGTGCCATCAGTGAACAGGTGGAAGAGACCCAGTACTTC. It specifies CAISEQVEETQYF.

The chain joins TRBV5-8 to TRBJ2-3; the match to TRBD1 covers 9 bases. CDR3 length: 15 amino acids. The germline V gene encodes CDR1 SGHTS and CDR2 YDEGEE. J lost 0 bases, V lost 4 bases, and 3 bases had no gene match. CDR3 sequence: CASSPGTGSTDTQYF. DNA for the CDR3: TGTGCCAGCAGCCCCGGGACAGGGAGCACAGATACGCAGTATTTT.

V usage is TRBV4-2 and J usage is TRBJ2-5; 7 bases are a match to TRBD1. The CDR3 sequence is 14 residues long. CDR1 LGHNA and CDR2 YNFKEQ come from the germline V gene. J gave up 5 bases and V 1 base, and 4 bases lay outside the gene matches. This chain's CDR3 is CASSQGDSHETQYF. The CDR3 DNA follows: TGTGCCAGCAGCCAAGGGGACAGCCACGAGACCCAGTACTTC.

V and J are TRBV29-1 and TRBJ2-3; 7 nucleotides align to TRBD1. The CDR3 sequence is 13 residues long. Losses at the gene ends were 4 bases for V and 2 bases for J; bases not matched to a gene: 3. Germline V gene sequence: CDR1 SQVTM, CDR2 ANQGSEA. CDR3 amino acids: CSVVRGYTDTQYF. The CDR3 DNA reads as TGCAGCGTTGTCAGGGGGTACACAGATACGCAGTATTTT.

The CDR3 is CASSLGFGEQETQYF. The CDR3 DNA follows: TGTGCCAGCAGCTTAGGTTTCGGGGAGCAAGAGACCCAGTACTTC. The chain has TRBV7-9 and TRBJ2-5; the D gene is possibly TRBD2 (5 bases). V lost 1 base to trimming and J lost 2 bases, with 11 bases between them. Per the germline V gene, CDR1 is SEHNR and CDR2 is FQNEAQ (reference sequence). The CDR3 extends over 15 amino acids.

This clone has only one observation. The chain joins TRBV4-3 to TRBJ1-2; 10 bases fit TRBD1. This CDR3 has 17 amino acids. V was clipped by 4 bases and J by 3 bases; unmatched bases: 11. Germline V gene sequence: CDR1 LGHNA, CDR2 YSLEER. CDR3 residues: CASSPPPGTGAYYGYTF. The CDR3 bases are TGCGCCAGCAGCCCCCCGCCAGGGACAGGGGCCTACTATGGCTACACCTTC.

The CDR3 DNA is TGTGCCACCCTGGAGACGAACACCGGGGAGCTGTTTTTT. It codes for CATLETNTGELFF. The chain has TRBV6-4 and TRBJ2-2; no definite D call. V was clipped by 10 bases and J by 0 bases, with 9 bases between them. CDR1 and CDR2 from the germline V gene are MRHNA and SNTAGT. The CDR3 totals 13 residues.

The genes are TRBV7-9 and TRBJ2-1; D gene uncertain. Germline lookup yields CDR1 SEHNR and CDR2 FQNEAQ (reference sequence). The length of the CDR3 is 14 residues. The ends were cut back, 4 bases at V and 10 bases at J, with 17 bases in the middle. Here the CDR3 DNA reads TGTGCCAGCAGCTATATGGGCCGGCTAAACGAGCAGTTCTTC. Protein product: CASSYMGRLNEQFF.

This chain connects TRBV7-8 to TRBJ2-7; D is ambiguous. The germline CDR1 and CDR2 sequences are SGHVS and FQNEAQ. V dropped 4 bases and J dropped 0 bases, with 7 bases sitting between them. This CDR3 has 13 residues. The CDR3 DNA follows: TGTGCCAGCAGCTCCCTCCCCTCCTACGAGCAGTACTTC. Translating it yields CASSSLPSYEQYF.

The chain combines TRBV16 with TRBJ2-7; 8 bases are a match to TRBD1. With 2 bases clipped from V and 0 bases from J, the junction kept 3 bases outside the gene matches. CDR3 length: 15 amino acids. Germline V gene sequence: CDR1 KGHSY, CDR2 FQNENV. CDR3 loop: CASSQRTGSSYEQYF. The CDR3, as DNA: TGTGCCAGCAGCCAAAGGACAGGGAGCTCCTACGAGCAGTACTTC.

The chain couples TRBV18 to TRBJ1-1; D gene ambiguous. The CDR3 is 15 residues long. V shed 3 bases and J shed 0 bases, with 11 bases lying between them. Germline V gene lookup returns CDR1 KGHSH and CDR2 LQKENI. The CDR3 sequence is CASSPPRSMNTEAFF. In DNA form, the CDR3 reads TGTGCCAGCTCACCCCCTAGATCCATGAACACTGAAGCTTTCTTT.

Here the CDR3 DNA reads TGTGCCTGGGCCCCGGGAGAGACCCAGTACTTC. As protein: CAWAPGETQYF. The gene calls are TRBV30 and TRBJ2-5, with no clear D. The V end lost 5 bases, the J end lost 4 bases, and 8 bases lay between the germline ends. Per the germline V gene, CDR1 is GTSNPN and CDR2 is SVGIG (reference sequence). This CDR3 contains 11 residues.

This clone was detected only once. The chain couples TRBV6-1 to TRBJ2-3; TRBD2 matches 12 bases. The CDR3 runs 17 residues. Germline CDR1 is MNHNS and CDR2 is SASEGT. The trim removed 2 bases at V and 5 bases at J, leaving 8 bases unmatched. This CDR3 is CASSEWASGGAEDTQYF. The DNA for the CDR3 is TGTGCCAGCAGTGAATGGGCTAGCGGGGGGGCGGAAGATACGCAGTATTTT.